Shown below are 20 T cell receptor beta chains from a single sample sequenced in a study of neurological immune-mediated disorders (dated by TCRdb to the late 2010s). The library was made by 5' RACE. Sequencing was performed on an Illumina HiSeq 2500. The raw public reads went through TCRdb reprocessing: fastp at Q25, MiXCR clone calling, in-frame beta chains kept. Rows are combined by CDR3 protein, so each entry shows the most common genes and DNA. The sample records 20,000 to 25,000 distinct CDR3 sequences, approximately 6.2% of which are singletons. Roughly 40% of the sample is held by the ten biggest clonotypes. Sequencing used CD8+ T cells from blood. These receptor sequences come from a man aged 18-30 years in good health.

There are many counts of this clonotype. The chain couples TRBV7-9 to TRBJ1-4; D is uncertain. CDR3 length: 15 residues. The germline V and J ends were trimmed by 5 bases and 6 bases, with 16 bases remaining between them. CDR1 and CDR2 from the germline V gene are SEHNR and FQNEAQ (reference sequence). CDR3 nucleotide sequence: TGTGCCAGCAGCCCCGACCTGGGCGGAGATGAAAAACTGTTTTTT. It codes for CASSPDLGGDEKLFF.

This clonotype was recorded at least ten times. This rearrangement joins TRBV5-1 to TRBJ2-7; tentatively, D is TRBD2 (6 bases). CDR1 is SGHRS, CDR2 YFSETQ, per germline. V was clipped by 5 bases and J by 5 bases, with 11 bases between them. CDR3 length: 12 amino acids. The CDR3 region has the DNA TGCGCCAGCAGTACAGCGGGTAACGAGCAGTACTTC. Its protein is CASSTAGNEQYF.

This clonotype was detected ten times or more. The chain combines TRBV4-1 with TRBJ2-3, with 8 bases fitting TRBD1. CDR3 size: 17 residues. The trim removed 3 bases at V and 1 base at J, leaving 9 bases unmatched. The germline V gene has CDR1 MGHRA and CDR2 YSYEKL. CDR3 sequence: CASSQTRQGMGTDTQYF. Written as DNA, the CDR3 is TGCGCCAGCAGCCAGACACGACAGGGGATGGGCACAGATACGCAGTATTTT.

Many counts were recorded for this clonotype. The chain carries TRBV29-1 and TRBJ2-7; 8 nucleotides agree with TRBD1. V lost 7 bases to trimming and J lost 6 bases; unmatched junction nucleotides: 11. Per the germline V gene, CDR1 is SQVTM and CDR2 is ANQGSEA. The CDR3 has 13 amino acids. CDR3 region: CSANQPDRGEQYF. CDR3 bases: TGCAGCGCCAACCAACCAGACAGGGGCGAGCAGTACTTC.

For this clonotype: A much larger clone lies one base from this, so it may be a read error. The chain combines TRBV6-2 or TRBV6-3 with TRBJ1-5; 9 bases are a match to TRBD1. This CDR3 is 14 amino acids long. Germline values: CDR1 MNHEY, CDR2 SVGEGT. Written as DNA, the CDR3 is TGTGTCAGCGCGGGACAGGGTGGCAATCAGCCCCAGCATTTT. This encodes CVSAGQGGNQPQHF.

This clonotype was observed many times. The chain employs TRBV7-9 and TRBJ1-3; possibly TRBD1 for D (5 bases). CDR1 SEHNR and CDR2 FQNEAQ come from the germline V gene (reference sequence). With 4 bases removed from V and 0 bases from J, the gap between germline ends came to 13 bases. The CDR3 runs 16 residues. The CDR3 DNA reads as TGTGCCAGCAGCTCTGCAGGGTTCGGCTCTGGAAACACCATATATTTT. This sequence encodes CASSSAGFGSGNTIYF.

This clonotype was detected many times. The chain employs TRBV7-8 and TRBJ1-5, with a weak D call TRBD1 (6 bases). Trimming stripped 3 bases from V and 0 bases from J, with 12 bases between. CDR3 size: 16 residues. Germline V gene data show CDR1 as SGHVS and CDR2 as FQNEAQ. The CDR3 region is CASSFIRGHSNQPQHF. Written as DNA, the CDR3 is TGTGCCAGCAGCTTTATCAGGGGACATAGCAATCAGCCCCAGCATTTT.

This clonotype showed up many times. This may be a read error: a much more frequent sequence differs by one nucleotide. The chain recombines TRBV5-1 with TRBJ2-7; TRBD1 matches at 10 bases. The CDR3 spans 12 residues. V was clipped by 5 bases and J by 8 bases; unmatched bases: 4. CDR1 SGHRS and CDR2 YFSETQ come from the germline V gene. CDR3 nucleotide sequence: TGCGCCAGCAGACTGACAGGGGGCAAGCAGTACTTC. Protein sequence: CASRLTGGKQYF. The whole variable domain, filled in from reference TRBV5-1 and TRBJ2-7, reads KAGVTQTPRYLIKTRGQQVTLSCSPISGHRSVSWYQQTPGQGLQFLFEYFSETQRNKGNFPGRFSGRQFSNSRSEMNVSTLELGDSALYLCASRLTGGKQYFGPGTRLTVT.

This clonotype was detected ten times or more. The V gene is TRBV7-2, the J gene TRBJ1-1, with D possibly being TRBD1 (5 bases). Deletions cut 2 bases from V and 4 bases from J, with 8 bases between. The length of the CDR3 is 13 residues. Germline CDR1 and CDR2: SGHTA and FQGNSA. The CDR3 coding sequence is TGTGCCAGCAGCTTAAATGGGGGCACTGAAGCTTTCTTT. Translation gives CASSLNGGTEAFF.

This clonotype has at least ten counts. This chain connects TRBV11-2 to TRBJ2-3, with TRBD2 identical over 9 bases. This CDR3 is built from 15 residues. Trimming cost V 2 bases and J 10 bases; bases outside gene matches: 10. CDR1 SGHAT and CDR2 FQNNGV come from the germline V gene. The CDR3 DNA sequence: TGTGCCAGCAGCTTAACAGCGGGGGGACCCCCGGCGCAGTATTTT. Its protein product is CASSLTAGGPPAQYF.

This clonotype was detected many times. The rearrangement uses TRBV20-1 and TRBJ1-5, with 8 bases identical to TRBD1. Trimming at V came to 6 bases and at J to 6 bases, leaving 10 bases not matched to a gene. Germline-derived CDR1 and CDR2 are DFQATT and SNEGSKA (reference sequence). The CDR3 is 14 residues long. In nucleotides, the CDR3 is TGCAGTGCCGGAGGACAGGGTGATAGTCAGCCCCAGCATTTT. It codes for CSAGGQGDSQPQHF.

The table lists this clonotype with many counts. The J gene is TRBJ1-1, the V gene TRBV5-1, with D perhaps TRBD1 (6 bases). Germline V CDR1 and CDR2: SGHRS, YFSETQ. CDR3 length equals 15 residues. V lost 6 bases and J lost 1, with 16 bases in between. The CDR3 is CASTEGGGRNTEAFF. Here the CDR3 DNA reads TGCGCCAGCACCGAGGGGGGCGGGCGGAACACTGAAGCTTTCTTT.

There are many counts of this clonotype. This chain links TRBV20-1 with TRBJ2-5; D may be TRBD2 (6 bases). The germline V gene encodes CDR1 DFQATT and CDR2 SNEGSKA (reference sequence). Trimming removed 3 bases at V and 5 bases at J, with 10 bases between. The CDR3 runs to 12 residues. This CDR3 reads CSASSGGETQYF. The CDR3 DNA reads as TGCAGTGCTAGTTCAGGAGGGGAGACCCAGTACTTC.

This clonotype has ten or more counts. As DNA, the CDR3 is TGCAGCGTTGTTGGTGACTTTAGCTCCTACGAGCAGTACTTC. Protein: CSVVGDFSSYEQYF. This chain uses TRBV29-1 with TRBJ2-7; no firm D call. CDR1 SQVTM and CDR2 ANQGSEA come from the germline V gene. The CDR3 is 14 residues long. The ends were cut back, 4 bases at V and 0 bases at J, with 13 bases in the middle.

There are many counts of this clonotype. This rearrangement joins TRBV29-1 to TRBJ2-2; D gene uncertain. The V gene's germline CDR1 is SQVTM and CDR2 ANQGSEA. The V end was cut by 0 bases, the J end by 3 bases, with 5 bases between. The CDR3 has 13 amino acids. CDR3 loop: CSVEDLYTGELFF. CDR3 DNA sequence: TGCAGCGTTGAAGATCTATACACCGGGGAGCTGTTTTTT.

Many counts were recorded for this clonotype. The chain joins TRBV7-9 to TRBJ1-6; D not resolved. The CDR3 length is 15 residues. The V end lost 4 bases, the J end lost 2 bases, and 9 bases lay between the germline ends. The V gene's germline CDR1 is SEHNR and CDR2 FQNEAQ (reference sequence). This CDR3 is CASSSTWTYNSPLHF. DNA for the CDR3: TGTGCCAGCAGCTCAACATGGACCTATAATTCACCCCTCCACTTT.

This clonotype was counted ten times or more. The V call is TRBV12-3 or TRBV12-4, the J call TRBJ1-5; a possible D gene is TRBD1 (6 bases). The CDR3 spans 14 residues. With 4 bases removed from V and 4 bases from J, the gap between germline ends came to 11 bases. The DNA of the CDR3 is TGTGCCAGCAGTTCGACAGGTCTGAATCAGCCCCAGCATTTT. The encoded protein is CASSSTGLNQPQHF.

This clonotype showed up many times. The chain recombines TRBV3-1 with TRBJ1-2, with no clear D. Trimming shortened V by 2 bases and J by 0 bases, and 10 bases separated the two germline ends. The CDR3 contains 15 residues. Germline V gene sequence: CDR1 LGHDT, CDR2 YNNKEL (reference sequence). The DNA of the CDR3 is TGTGCCAGCAGCCAAAGGCCGCCGACTAACTATGGCTACACCTTC. This gives the protein CASSQRPPTNYGYTF.

This clonotype was seen repeatedly, ten times or more. V usage is TRBV29-1 and J usage is TRBJ2-2; D not resolved. Germline assignment: CDR1 SQVTM and CDR2 ANQGSEA. Trimming left V 4 bases short and J 1 base short, with 4 bases between. The CDR3 spans 12 residues. The CDR3 DNA is TGCAGCGTTGTTTTGAACACCGGGGAGCTGTTTTTT. Amino acids: CSVVLNTGELFF.

At least ten counts were recorded for this clonotype. The chain joins TRBV5-1 to TRBJ2-7; TRBD1 is a possible D gene (5 bases). Trimming removed 0 bases at V and 4 bases at J, with 8 bases between. Germline values: CDR1 SGHRS, CDR2 YFSETQ. The CDR3 extends over 13 amino acids. The CDR3 loop reads CASSLAKGYEQYF. The CDR3 bases are TGCGCCAGCAGCTTGGCCAAGGGGTACGAGCAGTACTTC. The complete variable domain, with remaining parts taken from reference TRBV5-1 and TRBJ2-7, reads KAGVTQTPRYLIKTRGQQVTLSCSPISGHRSVSWYQQTPGQGLQFLFEYFSETQRNKGNFPGRFSGRQFSNSRSEMNVSTLELGDSALYLCASSLAKGYEQYFGPGTRLTVT.